Presented here are 5 T cell receptor beta chains from one specimen sequenced in a study of identical twins. TCRdb independently ran MiXCR on the 5' RACE reads; one entry per CDR3 protein. The sample yields about 300,000 distinct CDR3 sequences, around 12% seen once. The same data also contributed to another study, on yellow fever vaccine responses in identical twins.

Material for sequencing was CD8+ T cells sorted from blood. These receptor sequences come from a woman under 30 in good health.

In this sample, this clonotype turned up a few times. J is TRBJ1-2 and V is TRBV4-1, with D tentatively TRBD1 (5 bases). Trimming took off 3 bases at V and 3 bases at J, with 17 bases between the two ends. Germline lookup yields CDR1 MGHRA and CDR2 YSYEKL. CDR3 size: 16 residues. The CDR3, as DNA: TGCGCCAGCAGCCACCGCCGGGACTTACTGGACTATGGCTACACCTTC. This translates into CASSHRRDLLDYGYTF.

J is TRBJ1-1 and V is TRBV7-8; perhaps TRBD1 as D (6 bases). This CDR3 spans 15 amino acids. The V end was cut by 5 bases, the J end by 4 bases, with 17 bases between. The germline V gene encodes CDR1 SGHVS and CDR2 FQNEAQ. CDR3 region: CASSVDPQGRTEAFF. CDR3 in DNA: TGTGCCAGCAGCGTAGACCCACAGGGACGCACTGAAGCTTTCTTT. Full variable domain (remainder filled in from reference TRBV7-8 and TRBJ1-1): GAGVSQSPRYKVAKRGQDVALRCDPISGHVSLFWYQQALGQGPEFLTYFQNEAQLDKSGLPSDRFFAERPEGSVSTLKIQRTQQEDSAVYLCASSVDPQGRTEAFFGQGTRLTVV.

This rearrangement joins TRBV27 to TRBJ2-1; D possibly corresponds to TRBD2 (5 bases). V dropped 1 base and J dropped 7 bases, with 11 bases sitting between them. There are 14 residues in the CDR3. Germline CDR1 MNHEY, CDR2 SMNVEV (reference sequence). CDR3 region: CASSLLPPGNEQFF. The DNA for the CDR3 is TGTGCCAGCAGTTTATTGCCCCCGGGGAATGAGCAGTTCTTC.

V and J are TRBV6-1 and TRBJ2-1, with 12 bases lining up with TRBD2. V gave up 2 bases and J gave up 9 bases; unmatched junction bases: 5. CDR3 length: 15 residues. Germline lookup yields CDR1 MNHNS and CDR2 SASEGT. DNA of the CDR3: TGTGCCAGCAGTGAACCTAGCGGGAGGGCCTTTGAGCAGTTCTTC. Amino acid sequence: CASSEPSGRAFEQFF.

V usage is TRBV7-8 and J usage is TRBJ1-1; no definite D call. The germline gives CDR1 SGHVS, CDR2 FQNEAQ. The CDR3 has 13 amino acids. V dropped 5 bases and J dropped 4 bases, with 11 bases sitting between them. The CDR3 DNA follows: TGTGCCAGCAGCCCCGAGTGGTTCACTGAAGCTTTCTTT. Translating it yields CASSPEWFTEAFF.